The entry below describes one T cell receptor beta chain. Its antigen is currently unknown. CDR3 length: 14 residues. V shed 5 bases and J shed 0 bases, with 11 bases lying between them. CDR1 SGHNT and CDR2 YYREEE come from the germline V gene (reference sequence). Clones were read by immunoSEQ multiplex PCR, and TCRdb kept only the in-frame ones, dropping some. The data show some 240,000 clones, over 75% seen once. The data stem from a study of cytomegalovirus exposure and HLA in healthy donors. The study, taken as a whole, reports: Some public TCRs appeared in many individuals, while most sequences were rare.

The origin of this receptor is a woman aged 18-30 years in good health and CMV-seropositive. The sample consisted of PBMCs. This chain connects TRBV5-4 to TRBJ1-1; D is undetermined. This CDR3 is CASSPRQMNTEAFF. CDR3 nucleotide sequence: TGTGCCAGCAGTCCCAGGCAGATGAACACTGAAGCTTTCTTT.